Listed below are T cell receptor beta chains from one sample, sequenced in a study of blood T cell repertoires in COVID-19. This table comes from immunoSEQ multiplex PCR, and its TCRdb copy is limited to in-frame clones, with some not included. In the table there are fewer than 250,000 clones, about 91% of which are singletons. Sample: PBMCs or T cells enriched from blood (not recorded which). The source of these receptors is a woman aged 25 to 45 with acute COVID-19. Both conserved end residues are part of each CDR3. A D gene is named only where the DNA matches it firmly. Clone size, where shown, is once, few, many, or a class for clones that have expanded.

V gene	J gene	D gene	clone size	CDR3 protein	CDR3 DNA
TRBV5-1	TRBJ2-3	.	.	CASSGTGGQGDTQYF	TGCGCCAGCAGCGGGACGGGGGGCCAGGGAGATACGCAGTATTTT
TRBV3-1/TRBV3-2	TRBJ1-3	.	many	CASSPARSSGNTIYF	TGTGCCAGCAGCCCAGCTAGGAGCTCTGGAAACACCATATATTTT
TRBV27	TRBJ1-4	.	.	CASSPQGLNEKLFF	TGTGCCAGCAGTCCACAGGGCCTTAATGAAAAACTGTTTTTT
TRBV7-8	TRBJ2-5	.	.	CASSPRGWETQYF	TGTGCCAGCAGCCCAAGGGGTTGGGAGACCCAGTACTTC
TRBV11-2	TRBJ2-3	TRBD2	once	CASSRSSGTYFSDTQYF	TGTGCCAGCAGTCGCTCTAGCGGAACCTATTTTAGTGATACGCAGTATTTT
TRBV5-1	TRBJ2-1	.	.	CASSLGQGGNEQFF	TGCGCCAGCAGCTTGGGTCAGGGCGGCAATGAGCAGTTCTTC
TRBV30	TRBJ1-2	.	.	CAWSNGHF	TGTGCCTGGAGCAACGGTCACTTC
TRBV30	TRBJ1-3	.	.	CAWSGGPGNTIYF	TGTGCCTGGAGTGGGGGCCCTGGAAACACCATATATTTT
TRBV6-5	TRBJ2-7	TRBD1	.	CASSQTGEPYEQYF	TGTGCCAGCAGTCAGACAGGGGAACCCTACGAGCAGTACTTC
TRBV9	TRBJ2-7	.	once	CASSVDPRSSSYEQYF	TGTGCCAGCAGCGTAGACCCCAGGTCAAGCTCCTACGAGCAGTACTTC
TRBV7-9	TRBJ2-5	.	.	CASSLGADRSGETQYF	TGTGCCAGCAGCTTAGGGGCCGACAGAAGTGGAGAGACCCAGTACTTC
TRBV30	TRBJ1-1	TRBD1	.	CAWNFWSGQANTEAFF	TGTGCCTGGAATTTCTGGTCTGGACAGGCCAACACTGAAGCTTTCTTT
TRBV10-3	TRBJ1-1	.	.	CAISEGLLNTEAFF	TGTGCCATCAGTGAGGGGCTACTGAACACTGAAGCTTTCTTT
TRBV19	TRBJ2-3	TRBD2	.	CASSGTAGGHPSTDTQYF	TGTGCCAGTAGTGGTACAGCGGGGGGACACCCTAGCACAGATACGCAGTATTTT
TRBV15	TRBJ1-2	.	.	CATSRDWGRGYGYTF	TGTGCCACCAGCAGAGATTGGGGCAGGGGTTACGGCTACACCTTC
TRBV5-5	TRBJ1-2	.	once	CASSFGDGYTF	TGTGCCAGCAGCTTCGGGGATGGCTACACCTTC